The sequence of this T cell receptor beta chain was determined in a study of cytomegalovirus exposure and HLA in healthy donors. Study at large: In an early release, HLA-typed donors contributed approximately 80 million unique TCR sequences. Study-level points and caveats: Presence/absence analyses treated sequencing depth as roughly uniform across donors. It has been reported that TCR beta sequences accurately predicted the HLA-A and HLA-B alleles of most subjects.

It was with 60 Vbeta and 13 Jbeta primers that the PCR ran. TCRdb's table, derived via immunoSEQ multiplex PCR, lists solely in-frame clones and lacks some. The table includes approximately 150,000 clones, more than 55% detected once. For this clone: Its antigen remains unidentified.

The germline gives CDR1 SGHTA, CDR2 FQGNSA. The CDR3 is made up of 13 amino acids. The ends were cut back, 2 bases at V and 4 bases at J, with 8 bases in the middle. Sequenced: PBMCs. This TCR derives from a woman between 55 and 75 years old in good health and CMV-seronegative. The genes are TRBV7-2 and TRBJ1-2; no clear D. The CDR3 bases are TGTGCCAGCAGCTTACAGGTCCTCTATGGCTACACCTTC. Amino acids: CASSLQVLYGYTF. Full variable domain (remainder filled in from reference TRBV7-2 and TRBJ1-2): GAGVSQSPSNKVTEKGKDVELRCDPISGHTALYWYRQSLGQGLEFLIYFQGNSAPDKSGLPSDRFSAERTGGSVSTLTIQRTQQEDSAVYLCASSLQVLYGYTFGSGTRLTVV.